Following are 28 T cell receptor beta chains from one sample sequenced in a study of OX40 agonist ivuxolimab in advanced cancers. Data came from immunoSEQ multiplex PCR; TCRdb stores just in-frame clones and leaves some out. Of 8,500 to 11,000 clones listed, 70% to 85% were seen once; the top ten hold approximately 30%. This specimen was CD4+ or CD8+ T cells sorted from blood, taken in a trial of the OX40 agonist ivuxolimab. All receptors derive from an adult with an advanced solid tumor such as melanoma, head and neck, liver or kidney cancer.

This clone has just one count. The chain carries TRBV13 and TRBJ2-5; D may match TRBD1 or TRBD2 (5 bases each). The CDR3 sequence is 17 residues long. V lost 6 bases to trimming and J lost 4 bases, with 24 bases between them. Germline loops: CDR1 PRHDT, CDR2 FYEKMQ (reference sequence). The CDR3 spells CASSLREPSFRGETQYF. CDR3 coding DNA: TGTGCCAGCAGTCTCAGGGAGCCCTCCTTTCGGGGAGAGACCCAGTACTTC.

The chain joins TRBV6-6 to TRBJ2-3; TRBD2 matches at 8 bases. Germline V CDR1 and CDR2: MNHNY, SVGAGI (reference sequence). The CDR3 loop spans 14 amino acids. The V gene end was trimmed by 5 bases and the J gene end by 5 bases; junction bases not matched to a gene: 6. The CDR3 region is CASSRRGALDTQYF. In DNA, the CDR3 is TGTGCCAGCAGTCGGCGGGGGGCGTTAGATACGCAGTATTTT.

The gene calls are TRBV6-1 and TRBJ2-5; D unresolved. There are 14 residues in the CDR3. V was cut by 6 bases and J by 4 bases, with 15 bases left in between. Germline V gives CDR1 MNHNS, CDR2 SASEGT. The CDR3 loop reads CASRKRITGETQYF. The CDR3 coding sequence is TGTGCCAGCAGAAAAAGGATTACGGGAGAGACCCAGTACTTC.

The rearrangement joins TRBV6-6 to TRBJ2-2; TRBD1 or TRBD2 may be the D gene (5 bases each). V lost 6 bases to trimming and J lost 7 bases, with 15 bases between them. CDR1 and CDR2 from the germline V gene are MNHNY and SVGAGI (reference sequence). The CDR3 totals 14 residues. CDR3 DNA: TGTGCCAGCAGCCCTACCGAGGGGAGCGGGGAGCTGTTTTTT. Protein sequence: CASSPTEGSGELFF.

This clone was seen a few times. V usage is TRBV6-1 and J usage is TRBJ2-7; D is perhaps TRBD1 or TRBD2 (6 bases each). This CDR3 is 14 amino acids long. Germline values: CDR1 MNHNS, CDR2 SASEGT. The V and J ends lost 5 bases and 7 bases respectively, with 18 bases between them. DNA of the CDR3: TGTGCCAGCAGTTTTGGAGGGGGGCAGAGGGAGCAGTACTTC. Amino acid sequence: CASSFGGGQREQYF.

The chain joins TRBV27 to TRBJ2-7, with 15 positions matching TRBD2. This CDR3 is built from 16 residues. Germline-derived CDR1 and CDR2 are MNHEY and SMNVEV (reference sequence). V gave up 4 bases and J gave up 2 bases; unmatched junction bases: 3. The CDR3 region is CASSWTSGRETYEQYF. For the CDR3, the DNA is TGTGCCAGCAGTTGGACTAGCGGGAGGGAGACCTACGAGCAGTACTTC.

DNA for the CDR3: TGTGCTCTCGAGAGCCCCCCCGGGGAGCTGTTTTTT. Residues: CALESPPGELFF. V and J are TRBV7-7 and TRBJ2-2; no reliable D call. The germline V gene encodes CDR1 SSHAT and CDR2 FNYEAQ (reference sequence). This CDR3 contains 12 residues.

CDR3 nucleotide sequence: TGTGCCAGCTCTCCCCTCCAGGGCGGAACCGGGGAGCTGTTTTTT. Translation gives CASSPLQGGTGELFF. This chain connects TRBV18 to TRBJ2-2; tentative D call: TRBD1 (5 bases). Germline V gene data show CDR1 as KGHSH and CDR2 as LQKENI. The CDR3 length is 15 residues. Trimming took 6 bases from V and 5 from J, leaving 16 bases between them.

The table lists this clone with a count of one. The chain employs TRBV11-2 and TRBJ2-5; TRBD1 agrees at 9 bases. V lost 1 base to trimming and J lost 5 bases; unmatched junction nucleotides: 5. The germline V gene encodes CDR1 SGHAT and CDR2 FQNNGV. This CDR3 has 15 amino acids. This CDR3 is CASSLGGTGQETQYF. The CDR3 DNA sequence: TGTGCCAGCAGCTTAGGCGGGACAGGGCAGGAGACCCAGTACTTC.

The V gene is TRBV9, the J gene TRBJ2-7; D unclear. V lost 3 bases and J 2 bases, leaving 15 bases between the germline ends. The CDR3 has 15 amino acids. CDR1 SGDLS and CDR2 YYNGEE come from the germline V gene. DNA of the CDR3: TGTGCCAGCAGCGCGTACATTTCACCTGCCTACGAGCAGTACTTC. Encoded protein: CASSAYISPAYEQYF.

This chain links TRBV29-1 with TRBJ2-5, with 10 bases aligning to TRBD1. CDR3 length: 13 residues. Per the germline V gene, CDR1 is SQVTM and CDR2 is ANQGSEA. The V and J ends lost 8 bases and 5 bases, in that order; junction bases with no gene match: 8. The CDR3 protein is CSIRQGAGETQYF. CDR3 nucleotides: TGCAGCATACGACAGGGGGCGGGGGAGACCCAGTACTTC.

This clone was counted a single time. The chain carries TRBV11-2 and TRBJ2-3; D possibly uses TRBD1 or TRBD2 (5 bases each). The CDR3 covers 13 residues. The V and J ends lost 1 base and 5 bases respectively, with 7 bases between them. Germline-derived CDR1 and CDR2 are SGHAT and FQNNGV. CDR3 bases: TGTGCCAGCAGCTTAGCTGGGGGAGATACGCAGTATTTT. It translates to CASSLAGGDTQYF.

The V and J genes are TRBV27 and TRBJ2-1; possible D gene TRBD2, 5 bases. The V and J ends lost 5 bases and 4 bases respectively, with 18 bases between them. Looked up from germline, CDR1 is MNHEY and CDR2 is SMNVEV (reference sequence). CDR3 length: 16 amino acids. CDR3 in amino acids: CASSPDYDHPYNEQFF. The CDR3 DNA follows: TGTGCCAGCAGTCCCGACTATGACCATCCTTACAATGAGCAGTTCTTC.

This clone was recorded only once. V is TRBV28 and J is TRBJ2-1; the D gene is possibly TRBD2 (6 bases). Germline V CDR1 and CDR2: MDHEN, SYDVKM. Trimming cost V 6 bases and J 6 bases, with 12 bases left between them. This CDR3 comprises 13 residues. CDR3 sequence: CASRLPGANEQFF. In nucleotides, the CDR3 is TGTGCCAGCAGGCTTCCGGGAGCCAATGAGCAGTTCTTC.

The rearrangement joins TRBV6-4 to TRBJ1-4; TRBD1 agrees at 8 bases. The CDR3 extends over 16 amino acids. Germline CDR1 is MRHNA and CDR2 is SNTAGT. V lost 0 bases to trimming and J lost 7 bases; unmatched junction nucleotides: 7. The chain's CDR3 is CASSDSGGQGGEKLFF. For the CDR3, the DNA is TGTGCCAGCAGTGACTCAGGAGGACAGGGAGGTGAAAAACTGTTTTTT.

This chain joins TRBV19 and TRBJ2-1, with TRBD2 matching over 11 bases. Per germline, CDR1 LNHDA and CDR2 SQIVND (reference sequence). V shed 10 bases, J shed 9 bases, and the junction held 8 bases outside the gene matches. CDR3 length: 13 amino acids. The CDR3 DNA reads as TGTGCCACCAAACTAGCGGGAGCATTTGAGCAGTTCTTC. Translated: CATKLAGAFEQFF.

J is TRBJ2-3 and V is TRBV9, with a weak D call TRBD1 (5 bases). Germline V CDR1 and CDR2: SGDLS, YYNGEE. With 4 bases removed from V and 3 bases from J, the gap between germline ends came to 12 bases. The CDR3 is 14 amino acids. This CDR3 reads CASSRKGLTDTQYF. As DNA, the CDR3 is TGTGCCAGCAGCCGAAAGGGGTTAACAGATACGCAGTATTTT.

This clone was counted between two and nine times. The rearrangement joins TRBV27 to TRBJ2-3; TRBD2 matches 9 bases. The trim removed 5 bases at V and 2 bases at J, leaving 5 bases unmatched. This CDR3 has 15 residues. Germline V gene lookup returns CDR1 MNHEY and CDR2 SMNVEV (reference sequence). CDR3 nucleotides: TGTGCCAGCAGTGAAATAGCGGGAGTCACAGATACGCAGTATTTT. Its protein is CASSEIAGVTDTQYF.

In its sample, this clone was seen a few times. The V call is TRBV10-2, the J call TRBJ2-1; 11 nucleotides match TRBD2. The length of the CDR3 is 15 residues. V trimming: 3 bases; J trimming: 9 bases; junction bases outside the gene matches: 7. CDR1 and CDR2 from the germline V gene are WSHSY and SAAADI. CDR3 residues: CASSDLSGRAFEQFF. CDR3 nucleotide sequence: TGCGCCAGCAGTGACCTTAGCGGGAGGGCCTTTGAGCAGTTCTTC.

This clone was counted between two and nine times. This chain links TRBV30 with TRBJ2-1; 12 positions agree with TRBD2. J lost 12 bases, V lost 0 bases, and 0 bases had no gene match. Germline V gives CDR1 GTSNPN, CDR2 SVGIG (reference sequence). This CDR3 has 12 amino acids. CDR3 coding DNA: TGTGCCTGGAGTGTGACTAGCGGGAGGCAGTTCTTC. This encodes CAWSVTSGRQFF.

This clone was counted only a few times. The chain uses TRBV6-1 and TRBJ2-7; possibly TRBD1 for D (5 bases). Germline lookup yields CDR1 MNHNS and CDR2 SASEGT. V shed 4 bases and J shed 5 bases, with 9 bases lying between them. CDR3 length: 12 residues. Written as DNA, the CDR3 is TGTGCCAGCAGTGGGACAAGCCACGAGCAGTACTTC. Protein product: CASSGTSHEQYF.

V usage is TRBV4-1 and J usage is TRBJ2-3, with D uncertain. The V gene lost 1 base and the J gene lost 7 bases, with 3 bases spanning the gap. The CDR3 has 11 residues. Germline-derived CDR1 and CDR2 are MGHRA and YSYEKL. CDR3 region: CASSQGYTQYF. The CDR3 DNA reads as TGCGCCAGCAGCCAAGGATATACGCAGTATTTT.

The chain couples TRBV9 to TRBJ2-5, with TRBD2 matching over 10 bases. The CDR3 contains 13 residues. The V gene's germline CDR1 is SGDLS and CDR2 YYNGEE. Trimming removed 3 bases from V and 5 bases from J; junction bases left unmatched: 1. The CDR3 DNA follows: TGTGCCAGCAGCGGGACTAGCGGTGAGACCCAGTACTTC. It is translated as CASSGTSGETQYF.

The V and J genes are TRBV7-9 and TRBJ1-1; TRBD1 matches at 7 bases. CDR3 length: 13 residues. The germline V gene has CDR1 SEHNR and CDR2 FQNEAQ (reference sequence). V shed 5 bases, J shed 6 bases, and the junction held 6 bases outside the gene matches. The CDR3 DNA reads TGTGCCAGCAGCCACTACGGACAGGCTGAAGCTTTCTTT. Translation: CASSHYGQAEAFF.

The V gene is TRBV4-1, the J gene TRBJ2-1; TRBD2 aligns across 8 bases. The J segment lost 8 bases and the V segment lost 0 bases, leaving 9 bases of the junction unmatched. The germline CDR1 and CDR2 sequences are MGHRA and YSYEKL. The CDR3 covers 16 residues. Here the CDR3 reads CASSQDGLATRDEQFF. The CDR3 nucleotides read TGCGCCAGCAGCCAAGATGGACTAGCTACCCGGGATGAGCAGTTCTTC.

The J gene is TRBJ1-5, the V gene TRBV27, with D possibly being TRBD1 (6 bases). V gave up 6 bases and J gave up 2 bases, with 11 bases separating them. The CDR3 has 14 residues. Germline CDR1 reads MNHEY; CDR2 reads SMNVEV (reference sequence). The CDR3 here is CASSDRMGNQPQHF. The CDR3 region has the DNA TGTGCCAGCAGCGACAGGATGGGCAATCAGCCCCAGCATTTT.

This chain connects TRBV25-1 to TRBJ2-5, with TRBD2 matching 11 bases. From germline, CDR1 is MGHDK and CDR2 SYGVNS. This CDR3 has 18 amino acids. With V trimmed by 0 bases and J by 4 bases, 10 bases remained unmatched. DNA for the CDR3: TGTGCCAGCAGTGAATATTTTTCCGGGACTAGCGGCCCAGAGACCCAGTACTTC. Amino acid sequence: CASSEYFSGTSGPETQYF.

On this clone: As the CDR3 is not closed by the conserved phenylalanine or tryptophan, this likely results from a read error. The DNA is omitted, as the CDR3 cannot be located on it reliably, and the CDR3 follows TCRdb's listing. The genes are TRBV4-3 and TRBJ2-6. CDR1 and CDR2 from the germline V gene are LGHNA and YSLEER. The CDR3 numbers 12 amino acids, ends counted. CDR3 in amino acids: CASSHTLGRHKV.